A single TCR beta chain is shown here with its context. This CDR3 contains 12 residues. The germline V gene has CDR1 MNHEY and CDR2 SMNVEV (reference sequence). Trimming shortened V by 6 bases and J by 0 bases, and 3 bases separated the two germline ends. This specimen belongs to a study of OX40 agonist ivuxolimab in advanced cancers. Sequenced by immunoSEQ multiplex PCR; TCRdb stores in-frame clones only, minus some. This sample has about 45,000 clones, with over 70% found just once. The V and J genes are TRBV27 and TRBJ1-5, with D uncertain. The clonotype comes from an adult with an advanced solid tumor such as melanoma, head and neck, liver or kidney cancer. Sequencing used CD4+ or CD8+ T cells sorted from blood, obtained in a trial of the OX40 agonist ivuxolimab. The CDR3 protein is CASSRSNQPQHF. The CDR3, as DNA: TGTGCCAGCAGCCGTAGCAATCAGCCCCAGCATTTT.